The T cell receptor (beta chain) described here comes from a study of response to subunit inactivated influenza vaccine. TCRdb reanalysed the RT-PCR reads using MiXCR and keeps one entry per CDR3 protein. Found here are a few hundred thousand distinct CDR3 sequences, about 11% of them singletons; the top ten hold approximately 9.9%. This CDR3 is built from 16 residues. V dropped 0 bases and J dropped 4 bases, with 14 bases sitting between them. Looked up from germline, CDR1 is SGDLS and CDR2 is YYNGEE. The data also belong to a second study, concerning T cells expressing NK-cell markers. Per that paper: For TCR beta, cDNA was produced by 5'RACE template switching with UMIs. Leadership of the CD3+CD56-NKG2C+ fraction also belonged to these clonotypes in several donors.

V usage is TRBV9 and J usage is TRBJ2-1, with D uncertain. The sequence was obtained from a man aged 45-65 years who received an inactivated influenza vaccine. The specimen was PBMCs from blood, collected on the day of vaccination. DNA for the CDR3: TGTGCCAGCAGCGTAGTTGTTTTGCCCCCTTACAATGAGCAGTTCTTC. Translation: CASSVVVLPPYNEQFF.